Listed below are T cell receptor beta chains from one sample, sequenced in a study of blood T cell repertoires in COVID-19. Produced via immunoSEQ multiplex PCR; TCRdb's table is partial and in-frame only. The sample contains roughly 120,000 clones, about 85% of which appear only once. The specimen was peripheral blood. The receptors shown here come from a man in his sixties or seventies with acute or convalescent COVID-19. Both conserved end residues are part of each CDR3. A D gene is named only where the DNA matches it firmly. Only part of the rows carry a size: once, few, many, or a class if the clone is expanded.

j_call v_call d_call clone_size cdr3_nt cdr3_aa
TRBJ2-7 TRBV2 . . TGTGCCAGCAGTGTGGCGGGGACCGAGCAGTACTTC CASSVAGTEQYF
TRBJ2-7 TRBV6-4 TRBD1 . TGTGCCAGCAGTACCCAACGGACAGGGTCCTACGAGCAGTACTTC CASSTQRTGSYEQYF
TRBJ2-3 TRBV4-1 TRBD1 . TGCGCCAGCAGCCTGCACCCGGGACAGAGCACAGATACGCAGTATTTT CASSLHPGQSTDTQYF
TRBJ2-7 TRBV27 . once TGTGCCAGCAGTTTTCGGACAGACTACGAGCAGTACTTC CASSFRTDYEQYF
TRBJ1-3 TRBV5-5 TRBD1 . TGTGCCAGCAGCCTCAGGGGGACCTACTCTGGAAACACCATATATTTT CASSLRGTYSGNTIYF
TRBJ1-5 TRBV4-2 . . TGTGCCAGCAGCCAAGACGCTGGAGGGAGTCTGCTCTTGGGCCATCAGCCCCAGCATTTT CASSQDAGGSLLLGHQPQHF
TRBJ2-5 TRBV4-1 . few TGCGCCAGCAGCCAAGAGCTAGCAAAGACCCAGTACTTC CASSQELAKTQYF
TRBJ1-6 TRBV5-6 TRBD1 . TGTGCCAGCAGCTTTGGAACAGGGGCCAATTCACCCCTCCACTTT CASSFGTGANSPLHF
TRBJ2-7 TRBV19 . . TGTGCCAGTAGCCCCCCAAGGGGCGAGCAGTACTTC CASSPPRGEQYF
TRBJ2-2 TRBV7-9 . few TGTGCCAGCAGCTTAGGCGCAGGGGCCGGGGAGCTGTTTTTT CASSLGAGAGELFF
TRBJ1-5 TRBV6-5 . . TGTGCCAGCAGTTACGGTCCACGGGGAGCGAATCAGCCCCAGCATTTT CASSYGPRGANQPQHF
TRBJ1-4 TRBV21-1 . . TGTGCCAGCAGCAAAGCGCTCTCCAGGACAACTAATGAAAAACTGTTTTTT CASSKALSRTTNEKLFF
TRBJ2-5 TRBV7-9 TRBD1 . TGTGCCAGCAGCTTCTCCAGGGGGAAAGAGACCCAGTACTTC CASSFSRGKETQYF
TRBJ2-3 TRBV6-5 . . TGTGCCAGCCGTACTTTGGTCGGTGGTACGCAGTATTTT CASRTLVGGTQYF
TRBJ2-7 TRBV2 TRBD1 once TGTGCCAGCAGATCTGGACAGGCCCACCCTCCCGAGCAGTACTTC CASRSGQAHPPEQYF
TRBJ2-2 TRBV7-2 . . TGTGCCAGCAGCCAAGACTACACCGGGGAGCTGTTTTTT CASSQDYTGELFF
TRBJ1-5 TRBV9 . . TGTGCCAGCAGCGTAGAAGCAGGCAATCAGAGCCCCCAGCATTTT CASSVEAGNQSPQHF
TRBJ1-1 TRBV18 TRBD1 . TGTGCCAGCTCACCGTCCCGGGACAGGGCCGGCGCTTTCTTT CASSPSRDRAGAFF
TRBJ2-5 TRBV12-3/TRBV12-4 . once TGTGCCAGCAAGGTATTAGGAGGGGAGACCCAGTACTTC CASKVLGGETQYF
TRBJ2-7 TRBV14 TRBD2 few TGTGCCAGCAGCCAGAGGCCGACGGGGATAGCGGGGGGCGAGCAGTACTTC CASSQRPTGIAGGEQYF
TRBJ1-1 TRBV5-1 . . TGCGCCAGCAGACCCCCGGGTCCTTCTGCGCCCCTGAACACTGAAGCTTTCTTT CASRPPGPSAPLNTEAFF
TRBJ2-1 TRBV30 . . TGTGCCCGGGGGGCCGTCCCCCACAATGAGCAGTTCTTC CARGAVPHNEQFF
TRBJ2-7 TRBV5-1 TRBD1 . TGCGCCAGCACGGGACAGGACAGCTACGAGCAGTACTTC CASTGQDSYEQYF
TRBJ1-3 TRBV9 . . TGTGCCAGCAGCGTAGAGGACAGTCCTAGCTCTGGAAACACCATATATTTT CASSVEDSPSSGNTIYF
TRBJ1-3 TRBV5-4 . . TGTGCCAGCAGCTTGGGGGGCAGCCCCTCTGGAAACACCATATATTTT CASSLGGSPSGNTIYF
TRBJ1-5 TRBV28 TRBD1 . TGTGCCAGCAGTTCCACAGACAGGGGGGGGAGCAATCAGCCCCAGCATTTT CASSSTDRGGSNQPQHF
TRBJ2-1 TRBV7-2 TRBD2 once TGTGCCAGCAGCTTAGTGGCGGGGGGGAGCAATGAGCAGTTCTTC CASSLVAGGSNEQFF
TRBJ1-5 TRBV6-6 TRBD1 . TGTGCCAGCAGCTCGGACAGGGTAAAGGGACAGCCCCAGCATTTT CASSSDRVKGQPQHF
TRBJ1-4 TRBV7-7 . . TGTGCTAGCAGCTTAGGAGACGGACTTAATGAAAAACTGTTTTTT CASSLGDGLNEKLFF
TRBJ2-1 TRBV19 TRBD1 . TGTGCCAGTACCCCCCTCGGACAGGGAGACTTCAATGAGCAGTTCTTC CASTPLGQGDFNEQFF
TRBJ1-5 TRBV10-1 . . TGCGCCAGCAGTAAACACGACTCGGCGAGAGATCAGCCCCAGCATTTT CASSKHDSARDQPQHF
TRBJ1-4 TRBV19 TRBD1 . TGTGCCAGTAGTAGATACAGGGGGAAGGATGAAAAACTGTTTTTT CASSRYRGKDEKLFF
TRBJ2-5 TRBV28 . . TGTGCCAGCACCCGACTCGGGACTGCTACAGAGACCCAGTACTTC CASTRLGTATETQYF
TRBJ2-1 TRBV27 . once TGTGCCAGCAGACCCCTAGCGCTGAGCTCCTACAATGAGCAGTTCTTC CASRPLALSSYNEQFF
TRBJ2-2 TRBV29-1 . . TGCAGCGTTCGCGGGAACACCGGGGAGCTGTTTTTT CSVRGNTGELFF
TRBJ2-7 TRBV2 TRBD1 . TGTGCCAGCAGGGGACAGGGGGCGGGCGAGCAGTACTTC CASRGQGAGEQYF
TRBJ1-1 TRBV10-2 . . TGCGCCAGCAGTGAGTCGGGCAGGGCAGCTTTCTTT CASSESGRAAFF
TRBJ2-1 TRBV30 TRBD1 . TGTGCCTGGAAACGGGACAGGGTTAAGAATGAGCAGTTCTTC CAWKRDRVKNEQFF
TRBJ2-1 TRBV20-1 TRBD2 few TGCAGTGCTAGTGCCGCTAGCGGGAGGTACAATGAGCAGTTCTTC CSASAASGRYNEQFF
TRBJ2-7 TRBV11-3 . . TGTGCCAGCAGCTTAGGCAGGGGCCACGAGCAGTACTTC CASSLGRGHEQYF
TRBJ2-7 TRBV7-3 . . TGTGCCAGCAGCTTAAAGGCAGGAGGTGAGCAGTACTTC CASSLKAGGEQYF
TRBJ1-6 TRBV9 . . TGTGCCAGCAGCGTATCCCTTGACCGGAGTGAGTCACCCCTCCACTTT CASSVSLDRSESPLHF
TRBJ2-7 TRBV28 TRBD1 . TGTGCCAGCAGTTTATTGGCACAGGGGGCTCGGTCCTACGAGCAGTACTTC CASSLLAQGARSYEQYF
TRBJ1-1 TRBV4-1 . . TGCGCCAGCAGCCTTATATCCGGGGGCACTGAAGCTTTCTTT CASSLISGGTEAFF
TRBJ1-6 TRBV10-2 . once TGCGCCAGCAGTGAAAGGAGAGAATCACCCCTCCACTTT CASSERRESPLHF
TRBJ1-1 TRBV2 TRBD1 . TGTGCCAGCTGCCCGGGACAGCAGTGCACTGAAGCTTTCTTT CASCPGQQCTEAFF
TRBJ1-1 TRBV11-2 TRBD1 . TGTGCCAGCAGCTCCCGACAGGGGTTCACTGAAGCTTTCTTT CASSSRQGFTEAFF